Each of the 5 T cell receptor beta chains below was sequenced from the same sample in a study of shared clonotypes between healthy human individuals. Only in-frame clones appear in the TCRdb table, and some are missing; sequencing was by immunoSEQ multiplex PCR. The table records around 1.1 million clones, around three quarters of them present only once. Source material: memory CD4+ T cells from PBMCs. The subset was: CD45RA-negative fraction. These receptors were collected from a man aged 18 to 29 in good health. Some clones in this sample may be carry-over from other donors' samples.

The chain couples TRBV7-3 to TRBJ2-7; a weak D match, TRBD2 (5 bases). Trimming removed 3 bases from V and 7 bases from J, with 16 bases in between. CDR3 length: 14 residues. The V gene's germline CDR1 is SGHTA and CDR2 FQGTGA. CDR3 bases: TGTGCCAGCAGCTTCGGCGGGTGGGGTCAAGAGCAGTACTTC. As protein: CASSFGGWGQEQYF. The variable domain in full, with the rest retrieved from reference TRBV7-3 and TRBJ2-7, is GAGVSQTPSNKVTEKGKYVELRCDPISGHTALYWYRQSLGQGPEFLIYFQGTGAADDSGLPNDRFFAVRPEGSVSTLKIQRTERGDSAVYLCASSFGGWGQEQYFGPGTRLTVT.

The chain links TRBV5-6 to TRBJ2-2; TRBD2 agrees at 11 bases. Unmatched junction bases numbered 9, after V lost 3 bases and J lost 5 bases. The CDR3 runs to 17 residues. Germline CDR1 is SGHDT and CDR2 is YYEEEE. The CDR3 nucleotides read TGTGCCAGCAGCTCCCCCGGTACTAGCGGGAGTACCGGGGAGCTGTTTTTT. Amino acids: CASSSPGTSGSTGELFF.

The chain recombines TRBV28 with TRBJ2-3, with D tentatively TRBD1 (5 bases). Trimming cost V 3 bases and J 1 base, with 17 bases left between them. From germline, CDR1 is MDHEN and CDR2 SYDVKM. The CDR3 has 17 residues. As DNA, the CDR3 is TGTGCCAGCAGTTTTGGGGCAGGCAGGACGGGCACAGATACGCAGTATTTT. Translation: CASSFGAGRTGTDTQYF.

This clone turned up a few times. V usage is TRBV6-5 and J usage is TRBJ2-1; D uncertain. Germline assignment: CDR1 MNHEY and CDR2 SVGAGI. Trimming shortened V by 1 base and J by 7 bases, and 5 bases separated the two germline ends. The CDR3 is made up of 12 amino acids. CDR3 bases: TGTGCCAGCAGTTACTTGTTTAATGAGCAGTTCTTC. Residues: CASSYLFNEQFF.

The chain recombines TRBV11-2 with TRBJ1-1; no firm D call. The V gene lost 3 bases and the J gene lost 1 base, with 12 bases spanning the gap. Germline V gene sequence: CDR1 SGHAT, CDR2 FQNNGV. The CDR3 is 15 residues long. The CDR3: CASSFPGRKNTEAFF. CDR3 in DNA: TGTGCCAGCAGCTTCCCGGGCCGGAAGAACACTGAAGCTTTCTTT.